This TCR beta chain stems from a study of CD8 T cells in ankylosing spondylitis. Study-level findings and limits: Reactive arthritis synovial fluid and blood previously showed some of these motif variants. Made up of about eight highly homologous variants, a TCR beta motif appeared characteristic of ankylosing spondylitis blood.

In making TCR beta libraries, quantitative 5'-RACE with molecular barcodes was used. TCRdb analysed the 5' RACE reads with MiXCR anew, one entry per CDR3 protein. The table records about 250,000 distinct CDR3 sequences, more than 9% of them present only once. Trimming cost V 0 bases and J 1 base; bases outside gene matches: 1. CDR3 size: 15 residues. CDR1 is SGHRS, CDR2 YFSETQ, per germline. This clonotype has more than one count but fewer than ten. What it binds is unknown. The origin of this receptor is a male donor with ankylosing spondylitis or in good health (not recorded which). This sequence joins TRBV5-1 and TRBJ2-7, with 10 bases lining up with TRBD1. The specimen was blood, either unsorted or a sorted T cell fraction (not recorded which). The CDR3 DNA follows: TGCGCCAGCAGCTTGGAGGGACAGGGGTCCTACGAGCAGTACTTC. It specifies CASSLEGQGSYEQYF.